The 25 T cell receptor beta chains in this list originate from one sample, sequenced in a study of cytomegalovirus exposure and HLA in healthy donors. The PCR used 60 Vbeta and 13 Jbeta primers. Clones were sequenced by immunoSEQ multiplex PCR, and TCRdb holds only the in-frame ones, with some missing. The sample lists some 120,000 clones; 74% were seen once. The sequenced material came from PBMCs. The receptors were gathered from a woman between 45 and 60 years old in good health and CMV-seropositive.

The chain carries TRBV7-8 and TRBJ2-5; possibly TRBD1 for D (6 bases). The CDR3 is 14 residues long. CDR1 SGHVS and CDR2 FQNEAQ come from the germline V gene. Trimming took off 5 bases at V and 5 bases at J, with 15 bases between the two ends. The CDR3 coding sequence is TGTGCCAGCAGCATCCTGACAAGGGGGGAGACCCAGTACTTC. Protein sequence: CASSILTRGETQYF.

V gene TRBV6-6 combines with J gene TRBJ1-5; 7 nucleotides line up with TRBD1. Germline CDR1 and CDR2: MNHNY and SVGAGI (reference sequence). This CDR3 spans 14 amino acids. V was clipped by 2 bases and J by 5 bases; unmatched bases: 3. The CDR3 DNA reads as TGTGCCAGCAGTTACCGGGACAGAGATCAGCCCCAGCATTTT. Protein: CASSYRDRDQPQHF.

The chain combines TRBV7-6 with TRBJ2-1, with 10 nucleotides matching TRBD1. Looked up from germline, CDR1 is SGHVS and CDR2 is FNYEAQ. The CDR3 sequence is 14 residues long. V lost 4 bases, J lost 9 bases, and 6 bases stayed unmatched. The CDR3 nucleotides read TGTGCCAGCAGCTGGGACAGGGGATCCGGTGAGCAGTTCTTC. Amino acids: CASSWDRGSGEQFF.

This clone was seen a few times. The chain combines TRBV7-2 with TRBJ2-3; D unclear. CDR3 length equals 15 residues. CDR1 and CDR2 (germline): SGHTA, FQGNSA. The V end was cut by 3 bases, the J end by 0 bases, with 10 bases between. The CDR3: CASSLTTLSTDTQYF. The DNA of the CDR3 is TGTGCCAGCAGCTTGACGACTCTTAGCACAGATACGCAGTATTTT.

The chain has TRBV7-8 and TRBJ2-3; D may be TRBD1 (6 bases). The CDR3 has 14 residues. Germline V CDR1 and CDR2: SGHVS, FQNEAQ. V was trimmed by 3 bases and J by 3 bases, leaving 10 bases between them. The CDR3 DNA is TGTGCCAGCAGCTTTCAGGGGTGGACAGATACGCAGTATTTT. Translating it yields CASSFQGWTDTQYF.

The chain links TRBV29-1 to TRBJ2-3; TRBD2 matches 9 bases. The length of the CDR3 is 17 residues. V was clipped by 3 bases and J by 0 bases; unmatched bases: 10. Germline V gene lookup returns CDR1 SQVTM and CDR2 ANQGSEA. CDR3 residues: CSVDGGRGGRSTDTQYF. Here the CDR3 DNA reads TGCAGCGTTGACGGCGGGCGGGGGGGCCGTAGCACAGATACGCAGTATTTT.

The chain joins TRBV10-1 to TRBJ1-4; D call uncertain. Germline-derived CDR1 and CDR2 are WNHNN and SYGVQD (reference sequence). V lost 8 bases and J lost 7, with 14 bases in between. This CDR3 has 13 residues. This chain's CDR3 is CASRRGMGEKLFF. The CDR3 bases are TGCGCCAGCCGGAGAGGTATGGGTGAAAAACTGTTTTTT.

The chain is built from TRBV4-2 and TRBJ1-2; 11 bases fit TRBD1. Germline V lookup: CDR1 LGHNA, CDR2 YNFKEQ. The trim removed 4 bases at V and 13 bases at J, leaving 11 bases unmatched. The CDR3 contains 14 residues. The CDR3 reads CASSPHGQGAPGTF. The DNA for the CDR3 is TGTGCCAGCAGCCCCCATGGACAGGGGGCGCCGGGCACCTTC.

In this sample, this clone turned up a few times. This chain joins TRBV4-1 and TRBJ1-1, with D maybe TRBD1 (5 bases). Trimming took 4 bases from V and 4 from J, leaving 19 bases between them. The CDR3 contains 16 residues. CDR1 is MGHRA and CDR2 is YSYEKL in the germline V gene. CDR3 amino acids: CASSPTGGAGGTEAFF. In DNA, the CDR3 is TGCGCCAGCAGCCCCACAGGTGGGGCGGGGGGCACTGAAGCTTTCTTT.

This clone was detected a few times. The J gene is TRBJ1-2, the V gene TRBV18, with D possibly TRBD1 on 5 matching bases. Germline V gene lookup returns CDR1 KGHSH and CDR2 LQKENI. This CDR3 has 14 amino acids. V was shortened by 5 bases and J by 7 bases, with 17 bases between the two germline ends. The CDR3 spells CASSYTHDRSGYTF. The DNA of the CDR3 is TGTGCCAGCTCATACACCCACGACAGATCTGGCTACACCTTC.

The gene calls are TRBV29-1 and TRBJ1-1; 9 bases are shared with TRBD1. The germline gives CDR1 SQVTM, CDR2 ANQGSEA. Germline trimming cut 6 bases from V and 0 bases from J; bases unmatched to any gene: 5. There are 14 residues in the CDR3. The CDR3 sequence is CSVGDRVLNTEAFF. DNA of the CDR3: TGCAGCGTGGGGGACAGGGTACTGAACACTGAAGCTTTCTTT.

V is TRBV6-5 and J is TRBJ2-3; 11 nucleotides agree with TRBD2. CDR3 size: 15 residues. V was clipped by 5 bases and J by 5 bases; unmatched bases: 6. CDR1 MNHEY and CDR2 SVGAGI come from the germline V gene. In DNA form, the CDR3 reads TGTGCCAGCAGTATCGGGACTAGCGGTTTAGATACGCAGTATTTT. As protein: CASSIGTSGLDTQYF.

This clone has a handful of counts. The CDR3 DNA reads TGTGCCAGTACCACCGGGACAGGGAATGAGCAGTTCTTC. It codes for CASTTGTGNEQFF. The J gene is TRBJ2-1, the V gene TRBV6-5; 9 bases are a match to TRBD1. The germline gives CDR1 MNHEY, CDR2 SVGAGI. The CDR3 has 13 residues. Trimming at V came to 9 bases and at J to 7 bases, leaving 7 bases not matched to a gene.

V gene TRBV25-1 combines with J gene TRBJ1-1; D gene unclear. Per germline, CDR1 MGHDK and CDR2 SYGVNS. Deletions cut 2 bases from V and 6 bases from J, with 10 bases between. The CDR3 is 13 amino acids. The CDR3 nucleotides are TGTGCCAGCAGTGAACTTGAGGGTCCTGAAGCTTTCTTT. This translates into CASSELEGPEAFF.

The chain carries TRBV4-2 and TRBJ2-3, with 15 bases matching TRBD2. Germline lookup yields CDR1 LGHNA and CDR2 YNFKEQ. The J segment lost 5 bases and the V segment lost 4 bases, leaving 4 bases of the junction unmatched. CDR3 length equals 16 residues. The DNA of the CDR3 is TGTGCCAGCAGCCCCGGACTAGCGGGGGGGGAAGATACGCAGTATTTT. This codes for CASSPGLAGGEDTQYF.

The chain couples TRBV28 to TRBJ2-2; possibly TRBD1 for D (6 bases). The CDR3 sequence is 15 residues long. V shed 4 bases and J shed 5 bases, with 14 bases lying between them. Germline V lookup: CDR1 MDHEN, CDR2 SYDVKM. CDR3 region: CASSSTGLRTGELFF. CDR3 DNA sequence: TGTGCCAGCAGTTCGACAGGTTTAAGGACCGGGGAGCTGTTTTTT.

On this clone itself: This CDR3 is also generated by other DNA sequences in the sample. The CDR3 nucleotides are TGCGCCAGCAGCCGAGACAGGGGGAATTCACCCCTCCACTTT. Translation: CASSRDRGNSPLHF. The J gene is TRBJ1-6, the V gene TRBV4-1; 9 nucleotides match TRBD1. Looked up from germline, CDR1 is MGHRA and CDR2 is YSYEKL. The CDR3 totals 14 residues. V lost 4 bases to trimming and J lost 7 bases; unmatched junction nucleotides: 2.

This clone was found once. V and J are TRBV6-5 and TRBJ1-1; 10 nucleotides match TRBD1. Trimming removed 5 bases from V and 5 bases from J; junction bases left unmatched: 5. Germline values: CDR1 MNHEY, CDR2 SVGAGI. The CDR3 runs to 14 residues. CDR3 sequence reads: CASSRQGARTEAFF. The CDR3 region has the DNA TGTGCCAGCAGTCGACAGGGGGCGAGGACTGAAGCTTTCTTT.

V usage is TRBV29-1 and J usage is TRBJ2-1; 7 nucleotides agree with TRBD1. The germline gives CDR1 SQVTM, CDR2 ANQGSEA. CDR3 size: 13 residues. V shed 7 bases, J shed 4 bases, and the junction held 7 bases outside the gene matches. CDR3 in amino acids: CSDYRGPYNEQFF. The CDR3 coding sequence is TGCAGCGATTACAGGGGACCGTACAATGAGCAGTTCTTC.

This clone was counted once. This chain joins TRBV21-1 and TRBJ2-5; TRBD2 is taken as the D call from the table, unchecked against the DNA. TRBV21-1 is a listed pseudogene. This CDR3 comprises 12 residues. The CDR3 nucleotides read TGTGCCAGCAGCAAAGCCCCGGAGACCCAGTACTTC. It translates to CASSKAPETQYF.

The chain has TRBV29-1 and TRBJ1-1, with TRBD1 identical over 7 bases. V trimming: 5 bases; J trimming: 11 bases; junction bases outside the gene matches: 14. This CDR3 comprises 13 residues. Germline CDR1 reads SQVTM; CDR2 reads ANQGSEA. The CDR3 region is CSVYTGATGVAFF. The CDR3 DNA reads TGCAGCGTTTATACAGGGGCGACTGGCGTGGCTTTCTTT.

This chain links TRBV19 with TRBJ1-1; maybe TRBD1 (6 bases). Trimming left V 4 bases short and J 10 bases short, with 19 bases between. Germline assignment: CDR1 LNHDA and CDR2 SQIVND (reference sequence). The CDR3 spans 14 residues. DNA of the CDR3: TGTGCCAGTAGTACCGAACGACAGGCCGGGCCAGCTTTCTTT. Its protein is CASSTERQAGPAFF.

The chain joins TRBV11-3 to TRBJ2-3, with 10 bases identical to TRBD2. The V gene end was trimmed by 1 base and the J gene end by 4 bases; junction bases not matched to a gene: 11. The CDR3 runs to 18 residues. The germline gives CDR1 SGHNT, CDR2 YENEEA. In nucleotides, the CDR3 is TGTGCCAGCAGCTTAGGCGCAAGCGGGGGGGCCGGGGCAGATACGCAGTATTTT. This translates into CASSLGASGGAGADTQYF.

The rearrangement joins TRBV5-6 to TRBJ1-3, with D perhaps TRBD1 (6 bases). The V end was cut by 2 bases, the J end by 2 bases, with 11 bases between. The CDR3 consists of 15 residues. Germline assignment: CDR1 SGHDT and CDR2 YYEEEE. CDR3 protein: CASSFAHRAGNTIYF. DNA of the CDR3: TGTGCCAGCAGCTTTGCCCACAGGGCTGGAAACACCATATATTTT. Drawing the rest from reference TRBV5-6 and TRBJ1-3, the complete variable domain is DAGVTQSPTHLIKTRGQQVTLRCSPKSGHDTVSWYQQALGQGPQFIFQYYEEEERQRGNFPDRFSGHQFPNYSSELNVNALLLGDSALYLCASSFAHRAGNTIYFGEGSWLTVV.

J is TRBJ1-1 and V is TRBV19, with 12 bases matching TRBD1. CDR3 length: 13 residues. Germline loops: CDR1 LNHDA, CDR2 SQIVND (reference sequence). Trimming took 7 bases from V and 8 from J; bases not matched to a gene: 5. Here the CDR3 reads CASNPGTGGEAFF. In DNA form, the CDR3 reads TGTGCCAGTAACCCCGGGACAGGGGGCGAAGCTTTCTTT.